This TCR beta chain came from a study of memory CD4+ T cells and cytomegalovirus serostatus (dated by TCRdb to 2018 to 2020). About the study as a whole: The roughly 35 healthy Belgian adults in the cohort included 9 who were CMV seropositive and roughly 25 who were CMV seronegative. The study sequenced CD4+ memory TCRbeta repertoires of a Belgian cohort with known cytomegalovirus serostatus to replicate a published TCR-based CMV serostatus classifier.

What the research found in general, with its limitations: The results were read as suggesting that the CMV-associated TCR signature is, for the most part, present in the CD4+ memory repertoire. CMV serostatus prediction reached a median bootstrapped AUC of about 0.94 with the original framework and 0.9 to 0.93 with a US-trained random forest. Of 164 previously reported CMV-associated TCRbeta sequences, approximately 70 appeared in the CD4+ memory repertoires, each in one to five individuals. On the Belgian cohort, the classifier based on the original framework reached a median bootstrapped AUC of approximately 0.95, with a 95% CI of 0.76-1.00. Only CD4+CD45RO+ memory cells were sequenced, in contrast to the original study, which included naive and memory CD4+ and CD8+ populations.

Details on this clone: The target of this receptor is not known. No much larger clone exists at a distance of one base, and base qualities are not known.

The Quick-DNA Microprep Kit was used to extract genomic DNA from the sorted cells. Amplification of TCRbeta DNA was done with the immunoSEQ hsTCRbeta kit, following the protocol from the manufacturer. An Illumina MiSeq instrument was used to sequence the TCRbeta libraries. Per the original workflow: After out-of-frame sequences were removed, 2,204,828 distinct TCRbeta sequences remained, averaging approximately 67,000 per individual. Each individual was scored using the number of approximately 160 previously reported CMV-associated TCRbeta sequences that the individual carried and the total number of productive distinct TCRbeta sequences. A beta-binomial model was reimplemented in Python, and scikit-learn random forests with default parameters were trained on data from the US cohort. Classifier performance on the Belgian cohort was reported as the median AUC with percentile confidence intervals calculated over 10,000 bootstrap iterations. As stored in TCRdb, this immuneACCESS dataset retains in-frame rearrangements with V and J assigned. A fraction of the clones does not appear; measured against another copy, unresolved V genes explain less than half of the discrepancy, and the remainder lacks a known reason. The V and J calls and the clone size are those of that table, but D and trimming were determined from the DNA. Recorded for this sample are about 100,000 clones; 75% to 90% of them occurred a single time. Of the sample, less than 4% is held by the ten largest clones.

Per the germline V gene, SGHTA is the CDR1 and FQGNSA is the CDR2. From V the trimming removes 5 bases and from J it removes 5 bases, while the gene matches leave 11 bases of the junction unaccounted for. The CDR3 contains 16 residues, cysteine and phenylalanine counted. The read is trimmed to its CDR3 DNA, 48 bases read in frame from base 1. Single viable CD3+CD4+CD8-CD45RO+ cells were sorted as memory CD4+ T cells on a FACSAria II. CMV serostatus was assessed using a Roche Elecsys assay, by which serum IgG against CMV pp150, pp28, p38 and p52 was detected. Following thawing, total CD4+ T cells were enriched through positive selection using CD4 magnetic microbeads. The samples came from a separate study whose specific focus was interrogating the CD4+ T cell memory repertoire. Peripheral blood mononuclear cells were isolated and cryopreserved according to standard operating procedures, and serum was stored at -80 degrees C. The staining used CD3-PerCP (BW264/56), CD4-APC (RPA-T4), CD45RO-PE (UCHT1) and CD8-Pacific Orange (3B5) antibodies, and Sytox blue was used to exclude non-viable cells.

The sample taken for sequencing was memory CD4+ T cells from blood. The clonotype comes from an adult in good health and CMV-seropositive. This chain joins TRBV7-2 to TRBJ2-5; 10 of the junction bases match TRBD1. The base sequence is TGTGCCAGCAGCACCTCCGGGACAGGGGAAGGGGAGACCCAGTACTTC. This encodes CASSTSGTGEGETQYF.